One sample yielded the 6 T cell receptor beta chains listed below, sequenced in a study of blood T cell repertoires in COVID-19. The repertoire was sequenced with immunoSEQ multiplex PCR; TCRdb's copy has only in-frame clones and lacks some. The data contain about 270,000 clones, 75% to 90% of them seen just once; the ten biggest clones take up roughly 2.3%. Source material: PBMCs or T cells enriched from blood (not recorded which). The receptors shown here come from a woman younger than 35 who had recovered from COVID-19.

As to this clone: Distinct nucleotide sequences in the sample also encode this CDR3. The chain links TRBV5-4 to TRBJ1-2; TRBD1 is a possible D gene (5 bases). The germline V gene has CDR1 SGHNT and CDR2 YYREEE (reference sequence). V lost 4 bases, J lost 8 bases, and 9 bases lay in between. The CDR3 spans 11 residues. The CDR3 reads CASSPGYGYTF. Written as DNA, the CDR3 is TGTGCCAGCAGCCCAGGGTACGGCTACACCTTC.

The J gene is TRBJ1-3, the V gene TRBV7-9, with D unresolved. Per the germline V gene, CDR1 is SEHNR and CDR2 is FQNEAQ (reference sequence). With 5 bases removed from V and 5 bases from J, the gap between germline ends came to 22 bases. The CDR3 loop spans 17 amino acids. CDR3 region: CASSPLLGREERNTIYF. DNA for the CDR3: TGTGCCAGCAGCCCCCTCCTAGGCCGGGAAGAACGAAACACCATATATTTT.

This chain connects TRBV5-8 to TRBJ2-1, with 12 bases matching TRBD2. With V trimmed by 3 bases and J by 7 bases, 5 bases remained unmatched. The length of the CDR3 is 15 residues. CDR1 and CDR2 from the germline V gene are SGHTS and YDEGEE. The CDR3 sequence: CASSSLAGGRNEQFF. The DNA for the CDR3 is TGTGCCAGCAGCTCCCTAGCGGGGGGGCGGAATGAGCAGTTCTTC.

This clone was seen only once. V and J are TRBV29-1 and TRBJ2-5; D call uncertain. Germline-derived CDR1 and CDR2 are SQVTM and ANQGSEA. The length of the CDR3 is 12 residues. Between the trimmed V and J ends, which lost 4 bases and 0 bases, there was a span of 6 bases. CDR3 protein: CSVASNQETQYF. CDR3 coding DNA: TGCAGCGTTGCATCTAACCAAGAGACCCAGTACTTC.

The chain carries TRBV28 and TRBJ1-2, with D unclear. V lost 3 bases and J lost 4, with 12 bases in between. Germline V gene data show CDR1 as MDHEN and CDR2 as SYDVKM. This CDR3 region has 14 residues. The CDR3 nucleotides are TGTGCCAGCAGTTTCCGGGGTGAGGGCTATGGCTACACCTTC. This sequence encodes CASSFRGEGYGYTF.

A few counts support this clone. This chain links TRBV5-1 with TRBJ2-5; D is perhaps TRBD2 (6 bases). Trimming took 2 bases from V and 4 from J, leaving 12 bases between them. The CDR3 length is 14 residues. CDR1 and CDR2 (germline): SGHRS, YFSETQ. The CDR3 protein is CASSFGGSGETQYF. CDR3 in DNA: TGCGCCAGCAGCTTTGGCGGTAGCGGAGAGACCCAGTACTTC.